These T cell receptor beta chains were read from a single sample in a study of blood T cell repertoires in COVID-19. The table came from immunoSEQ multiplex PCR; TCRdb's copy has only in-frame clones and leaves some out. This table holds some 5,700 clones, roughly 85% found once. The sequenced material came from peripheral blood. Receptors originate from a human donor with active COVID-19. The donor label of this sample is uncertain. Each CDR3 is given with its conserved first and last residue. The D gene is left open where the match is weak.

v_gene: TRBV16; d_gene: -; j_gene: TRBJ2-7; CDR3nt: TGTGCCAGCAGCCATCCCGCCGGTGCCGCCTACGAGCAGTACTTC; CDR3aa: CASSHPAGAAYEQYF
v_gene: TRBV5-6; d_gene: TRBD1; j_gene: TRBJ1-3; CDR3nt: TGTGCCAGCAGCCCCGGGACAGGGTTGAGAGACCCTGGAAACACCATATATTTT; CDR3aa: CASSPGTGLRDPGNTIYF
v_gene: TRBV30; d_gene: -; j_gene: TRBJ1-5; CDR3nt: TGTGCCTGGAGTGTCTATAGCAATCAGCCCCAGCATTTT; CDR3aa: CAWSVYSNQPQHF
v_gene: TRBV18; d_gene: TRBD2; j_gene: TRBJ2-3; CDR3nt: TGTGCCAGCTCCCCGACTAGCGGGGGGGCAGATACGCAGTATTTT; CDR3aa: CASSPTSGGADTQYF
v_gene: TRBV29-1; d_gene: -; j_gene: TRBJ1-4; CDR3nt: TGCAGCACCCAGAGGGCGGCTAATGAAAAACTGTTTTTT; CDR3aa: CSTQRAANEKLFF
v_gene: TRBV19; d_gene: -; j_gene: TRBJ2-2; CDR3nt: TGTGCCACCTCAGGTGGGGGCCCTAACACCGGGGAGCTGTTTTTT; CDR3aa: CATSGGGPNTGELFF
v_gene: TRBV2; d_gene: TRBD1; j_gene: TRBJ1-1; CDR3nt: TGTGCCAGCAGTGAAACTCGGACAGGGGGGGGCATGAACACTGAAGCTTTCTTT; CDR3aa: CASSETRTGGGMNTEAFF
v_gene: TRBV11-2; d_gene: TRBD1; j_gene: TRBJ2-5; CDR3nt: TGTGCCAGCAGTTGGGACAGGGGTGAGACCCAGTACTTC; CDR3aa: CASSWDRGETQYF
v_gene: TRBV19; d_gene: TRBD2; j_gene: TRBJ2-3; CDR3nt: TGTGCCAGTAGTATAGGCGGGGGGGACACAGATACGCAGTATTTT; CDR3aa: CASSIGGGDTDTQYF
v_gene: TRBV6-1; d_gene: TRBD1; j_gene: TRBJ1-1; CDR3nt: TGTGCCAGCAGTGAAGCTCGGGGCAGGGGGATCACTGAAGCTTTCTTT; CDR3aa: CASSEARGRGITEAFF